These T cell receptor beta chains were read from a single sample in a study of post-analysis software for immune sequencing data. TCRdb reprocessed the PCR reads via MiXCR and lists one record per CDR3 protein. Of about 460,000 distinct CDR3 sequences listed, 45% are singletons. Specimen: blood. These receptors all come from a girl aged 10-17 years with multiple sclerosis. The CDR3 runs from the conserved cysteine through the conserved F or W. D genes are given only for firm matches. Expanded clones get a size class; other rows say once, few or many, or leave the size out.

>TRBJ1-2|-|-|TRBV29-1
TGCAGCGCCAGACACGCTGGTGGCTACACCTTC
CSARHAGGYTF
>TRBJ2-3|-|-|TRBV5-1
TGCGCCAGCAGCTTGGCCTGGGGGAGAGATACGCAGTATTTT
CASSLAWGRDTQYF
>TRBJ2-1|-|-|TRBV3-1
TGTGCCAGCAGCCAAGACGGGGCAGGTATGAATGAGCAGTTCTTC
CASSQDGAGMNEQFF
>TRBJ2-7|-|TRBD1|TRBV10-3
TGTGCCGGCGGGACAGGTGTTACCTACGAGCAGTACTTC
CAGGTGVTYEQYF
>TRBJ2-3|-|-|TRBV5-4
TGTGCCAGCAGCTTCGGGCCGCTAAGCACAGATACGCAGTATTTT
CASSFGPLSTDTQYF
>TRBJ1-4|-|TRBD1|TRBV7-9
TGTGCCAGCAGCTCCTCACGACAGGGGTACGAAAAACTGTTTTTT
CASSSSRQGYEKLFF
>TRBJ2-7|few|-|TRBV15
TGTGCCACCAGCAGGGACAGACAGATGGGCGAGCAGTACTTC
CATSRDRQMGEQYF
>TRBJ1-5|few|-|TRBV9
TGTGCCAGCAGCGTAGGTGGGCAGCCCCAGCATTTT
CASSVGGQPQHF
>TRBJ2-7|few|-|TRBV10-2
TGCGCCAGCAGTGAGTCTCGAGGGATCTACGAGCAGTACTTC
CASSESRGIYEQYF
>TRBJ2-7|few|TRBD2|TRBV20-1
TGCAGTGCTAGAAGTCCGGGACTAGCGGGCGGCGAGCAGTACTTC
CSARSPGLAGGEQYF
>TRBJ2-5|-|-|TRBV7-2
TGTGCCAGCAGCGACTCTATAACCCAGTACTTC
CASSDSITQYF
>TRBJ2-3|-|TRBD1|TRBV7-3
TGTGCCAGCAGCGCGGGACAGGCCACAGATACGCAGTATTTT
CASSAGQATDTQYF
>TRBJ2-7|few|TRBD2|TRBV10-3
TGTGCCATCAGTGAGACTCCGACTAGCGGGGGTCCCTACGAGCAGTACTTC
CAISETPTSGGPYEQYF
>TRBJ2-3|few|TRBD2|TRBV4-1
TGCGCCAGCAGCCAAGTCGCTCTAGCGGGAGACACAGATACGCAGTATTTT
CASSQVALAGDTDTQYF
>TRBJ2-1|few|TRBD2|TRBV6-4
TGCGCCAGCAGCCCAGAGTCTAGCGGATACAATGAGCAGTTCTTC
CASSPESSGYNEQFF
>TRBJ2-5|few|TRBD1|TRBV5-1
TGCGCCAGCAGCAGACCGGGACAGACGTACCAAGAGACCCAGTACTTC
CASSRPGQTYQETQYF
>TRBJ2-1|-|-|TRBV12-3/TRBV12-4
TGTGCCAGCAGTTTCCGGGCATGGGAGCAGTTCTTC
CASSFRAWEQFF
>TRBJ2-1|-|TRBD2|TRBV27
TGTGCCAGCAGTTTTGGCGGGAGGGCGCCCTACAATGAGCAGTTCTTC
CASSFGGRAPYNEQFF
>TRBJ2-5|-|TRBD2|TRBV20-1
TGCAGTGCTAGAGCCGCCGGGACTAGCGGGAGGGCCATCTACAATGAGCAGTACTTC
CSARAAGTSGRAIYNEQYF
>TRBJ1-5|-|TRBD1|TRBV18
TGTGCCAGCTCAGAAGGACAGGGCGGGGGCAATCAGCCCCAGCATTTT
CASSEGQGGGNQPQHF
>TRBJ2-2|many|-|TRBV13
TGTGCCAGCAGCGCCCCCGGGACCCAGAACACCGGGGAGCTGTTTTTT
CASSAPGTQNTGELFF
>TRBJ2-6|-|-|TRBV29-1
TGCAGCGTTGCTAGGGCCGGGGCCAACGTCCTGACTTTC
CSVARAGANVLTF
>TRBJ2-1|-|-|TRBV7-2
TGTGCCAGCAGCTTAGGGCGGTTCTCCTACAATGAGCAGTTCTTC
CASSLGRFSYNEQFF
>TRBJ2-1|many|-|TRBV6-5
TGTGCCAGCAGTTACTCTAGTGAGCAGTTCTTC
CASSYSSEQFF
>TRBJ1-5|-|-|TRBV6-5
TGTGCCAGCAGTTATAGCTCTAGGAGCAATCAGCCCCAGCATTTT
CASSYSSRSNQPQHF
>TRBJ2-3|few|-|TRBV29-1
TGCAGCACGGCAAGGGGCAGGGCAGATACGCAGTATTTT
CSTARGRADTQYF
>TRBJ2-7|-|TRBD2|TRBV5-1
TGCGCCAGCAGCTTGGATCCAGGACTAGCGGCCAGAACCTACGAGCAGTACTTC
CASSLDPGLAARTYEQYF
>TRBJ2-7|few|-|TRBV4-3
TGCGCCAGCAGCCAAGATAGGGTTCCCTCCTACGAGCAGTACTTC
CASSQDRVPSYEQYF
>TRBJ2-3|-|-|TRBV5-1
TGCGCCAGCAGCATCGACAGGGGAGGGTCAGATACGCAGTATTTT
CASSIDRGGSDTQYF
>TRBJ2-3|-|-|TRBV5-1
TGCGCCAGCAGCTCGCTTGGGGAGGCGGAAGATACACAGTATTTT
CASSSLGEAEDTQYF
>TRBJ1-1|-|-|TRBV29-1
TGCAGCGTCCTAACGGGAGCGAACACTGAAGCTTTCTTT
CSVLTGANTEAFF
>TRBJ2-3|-|-|TRBV20-1
TGCAGTGCTAGAGTCGAGACGAGACATAGCACAGATACGCAGTATTTT
CSARVETRHSTDTQYF
>TRBJ2-7|-|TRBD1|TRBV28
TGTGCCAGCAGTTTATTTGGGACAGGGTATTACGAGCAGTACTTC
CASSLFGTGYYEQYF